A single T cell receptor beta chain is shown here with its context. The antigen is undetermined. This entry belongs to a study of cytomegalovirus exposure and HLA in healthy donors. This CDR3 has 15 residues. Germline trimming cut 7 bases from V and 6 bases from J; bases unmatched to any gene: 10. Germline V gene sequence: CDR1 SGHRS, CDR2 YFSETQ. General study results and limits: Evidence from a later analysis indicated that most CMV-associated TCR beta chains looked HLA-restricted. In a later analysis, specific HLA alleles were associated with more than 15,000 TCR beta sequences at a 0.05 false discovery rate. Researchers reported in a later analysis that a missense DCLRE1C variant was tied to TCR beta V- and J-gene trimming. The authors assumed roughly uniform sequencing depth across donors for presence/absence analyses.

This PCR relied on a set of 60 Vbeta primers and 13 Jbeta primers. Profiled with immunoSEQ multiplex PCR; TCRdb holds only in-frame clones, not every one. Of some 89,000 clones listed, under 85% are singletons. The sample taken for sequencing was PBMCs. The chain joins TRBV5-1 to TRBJ2-2, with 9 bases matching TRBD1. This TCR came from a woman aged 35 to 49 in good health and CMV-seropositive. The CDR3 nucleotides are TGCGCCAGCGGCCAAGGGGACAGGGTAGCCGGGGAGCTGTTTTTT. Protein sequence: CASGQGDRVAGELFF.